This TCR beta chain stems from a study of vaccination effects on CD4 cells after COVID-19. About the research overall: Post-vaccine sampling took place a median of 72 days after the second dose.

When ten to eleven days of culture had elapsed, CD4+ T cells were isolated. The person's infection with SARS-CoV-2, confirmed by PCR, took place between March and December 2020. Vaccination of participants consisted of two doses of either the BNT162b2 or mRNA-1273 vaccine. At days 3 and 7, half of the medium was exchanged for IL-2 medium. The CDR3 totals 12 residues. Deletions cut 3 bases from V and 6 bases from J, with 8 bases between. To note about this clone: Its antigen is unknown.

This table comes from immunoSEQ multiplex PCR, and its TCRdb copy is limited to in-frame clones, with some not included. This sample has about 50,000 clones, with 65% to 80% found just once. Study-wide points: Convalescents' post-vaccine spike-reactive clones were mainly new, vaccine-induced. Early post-infection timepoints were missing from the study, which also had few convalescent patients.

The receptor's source is a human donor who had a prior SARS-CoV-2 infection. The source was CD4+ T cells from PBMCs cultured without peptide, collected after COVID-19 vaccination. This chain joins TRBV12-3 or TRBV12-4 and TRBJ1-2; D gene ambiguous. CDR3 amino acids: CASSFMQDGYTF. Written as DNA, the CDR3 is TGTGCCAGCAGTTTTATGCAGGATGGCTACACCTTC.